This TCR beta chain was recorded in a study of CD8 T cells in ankylosing spondylitis. Overall study results and limits: What appeared characteristic of ankylosing spondylitis blood was a TCR beta motif of several highly homologous variants. Disease-linked clones reportedly concentrated significantly in matched ankylosing spondylitis synovial fluid.

A remark on this clonotype: Its antigen is not identified.

MiXCR, applied by TCRdb to the 5' RACE reads, yields one record per CDR3 protein. Of 400,000 to 450,000 distinct CDR3 sequences listed, 17% are singletons. This CDR3 spans 15 amino acids. V lost 0 bases, J lost 0 bases, and 10 bases lay in between. Germline-derived CDR1 and CDR2 are SGHRS and YFSETQ. The J gene is TRBJ2-7, the V gene TRBV5-1, with D perhaps matching TRBD1 (5 bases). The receptor was derived from a male donor with ankylosing spondylitis. The material sequenced was blood, either unsorted or a sorted T cell fraction (not recorded which). The CDR3 spells CASSLATDNSYEQYF. The DNA of the CDR3 is TGCGCCAGCAGCTTGGCCACGGACAACTCCTACGAGCAGTACTTC.